These T cell receptor beta chains were read from a single sample in a study of blood T cells in healthy people across ages. Each CDR3 protein gets one entry after TCRdb re-called the 5' RACE reads with MiXCR. The repertoire consists of 780,000 or so distinct CDR3 sequences, with 45% to 70% occurring once and the leading ten covering 20% to 30%. The sequencing sample was made of blood. Every receptor here comes from a man in his forties in good health. CDR3s include the opening cysteine and the closing phenylalanine or tryptophan. Fields, in order: J gene, V gene, clone size, D gene, CDR3 protein, CDR3 DNA. The D gene is left open where the match is weak. Clone size is stated in some rows and not others, as once, few, many or a class when expanded.

TRBJ2-5,TRBV27,-,TRBD2,CASSLYSGSRETQYF,TGTGCCAGCAGTTTATATAGCGGGAGTAGAGAGACCCAGTACTTC
TRBJ2-5,TRBV5-6,-,TRBD2,CASSSILSGGAPLQETQYF,TGTGCCAGCAGCTCGATTCTTAGCGGGGGGGCGCCTCTCCAAGAGACCCAGTACTTC
TRBJ2-7,TRBV25-1,-,-,CASSEVLYEQYF,TGTGCCAGCAGTGAAGTCTTATACGAGCAGTACTTC
TRBJ1-1,TRBV4-1,few,-,CASSQNRIGDTEAFF,TGCGCCAGCAGCCAGAATCGTATCGGGGACACTGAAGCTTTCTTT
TRBJ1-2,TRBV4-2,-,TRBD1,CASSQDKGARAGYTF,TGTGCCAGCAGCCAAGATAAGGGGGCACGCGCTGGCTACACCTTC
TRBJ1-2,TRBV28,-,-,CASSSPGPSKHGYTF,TGTGCCAGCAGTTCTCCCGGACCATCAAAACATGGCTACACCTTC
TRBJ2-7,TRBV5-1,-,-,CASSLRGPNLSYEQYF,TGCGCCAGCAGCTTGCGGGGGCCCAACCTCTCCTACGAGCAGTACTTC
TRBJ2-7,TRBV5-1,-,TRBD2,CTSNRAGESYEQYF,TGCACCAGCAACCGGGCGGGAGAATCCTACGAGCAGTACTTC
TRBJ2-7,TRBV4-1,many,TRBD1,CASSPGQGWDEQYF,TGCGCCAGCAGCCCGGGACAGGGGTGGGACGAGCAGTACTTC
TRBJ2-3,TRBV7-2,few,-,CASSLLSDTQYF,TGTGCCAGCAGCTTATTATCAGATACGCAGTATTTT
TRBJ2-4,TRBV20-1,few,-,CSASGEPGPRVNIQYF,TGCAGTGCTAGTGGGGAACCGGGACCCCGGGTAAACATTCAGTACTTC
TRBJ2-7,TRBV12-3/TRBV12-4,-,-,CASSPTNRERSYEQYF,TGTGCCAGCAGTCCAACCAACAGGGAGAGGTCCTACGAGCAGTACTTC
TRBJ2-7,TRBV3-1,-,TRBD1,CASSEGTGGAYEQYF,TGTGCCAGCAGTGAGGGGACAGGGGGTGCCTACGAGCAGTACTTC
TRBJ2-7,TRBV5-1,-,TRBD2,CTSSRTSDYEQYF,TGCACCAGCAGCCGGACTAGCGACTACGAGCAGTACTTC
TRBJ1-2,TRBV28,-,TRBD1,CASSPDLTGGYYGYTF,TGTGCCAGCAGTCCGGACTTAACAGGGGGATATTATGGCTACACCTTC
TRBJ2-4,TRBV14,few,-,CASSNSRGTIQYF,TGTGCCAGCAGCAACAGCAGGGGAACCATTCAGTACTTC
TRBJ1-2,TRBV7-9,-,TRBD1,CASSLATGTGNNGYTF,TGTGCCAGCAGCTTAGCGACCGGGACAGGGAATAATGGCTACACCTTC
TRBJ1-6,TRBV11-1,-,-,CASSRYEGDSPLHF,TGTGCCAGCAGCCGATACGAAGGGGATTCACCCCTCCACTTT
TRBJ2-3,TRBV6-5,-,-,CASSHLAGTDTQYF,TGTGCCAGCAGCCACCTAGCCGGCACAGATACGCAGTATTTT
TRBJ2-2,TRBV7-2,-,TRBD2,CASSSTSGANTGELFF,TGTGCCAGCAGCTCCACTAGCGGGGCTAACACCGGGGAGCTGTTTTTT
TRBJ2-1,TRBV20-1,-,TRBD1,CSARWTGKSYEQFF,TGCAGTGCTAGGTGGACAGGGAAGTCCTACGAGCAGTTCTTC